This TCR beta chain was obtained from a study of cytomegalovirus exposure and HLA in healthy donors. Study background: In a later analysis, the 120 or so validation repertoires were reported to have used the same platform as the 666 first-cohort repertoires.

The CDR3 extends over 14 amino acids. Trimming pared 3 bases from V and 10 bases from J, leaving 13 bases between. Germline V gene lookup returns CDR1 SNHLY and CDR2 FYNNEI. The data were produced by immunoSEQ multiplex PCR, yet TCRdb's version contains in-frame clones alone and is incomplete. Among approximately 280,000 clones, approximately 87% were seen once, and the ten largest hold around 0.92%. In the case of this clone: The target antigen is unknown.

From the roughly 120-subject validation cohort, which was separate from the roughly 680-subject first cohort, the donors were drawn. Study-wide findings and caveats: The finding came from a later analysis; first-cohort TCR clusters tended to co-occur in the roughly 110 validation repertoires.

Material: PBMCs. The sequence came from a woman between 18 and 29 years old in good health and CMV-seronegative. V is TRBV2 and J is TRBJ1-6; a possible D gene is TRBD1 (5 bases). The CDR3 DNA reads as TGTGCCAGCAGTGAGAACGGGGGACTCTCACCCCTCCACTTT. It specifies CASSENGGLSPLHF.